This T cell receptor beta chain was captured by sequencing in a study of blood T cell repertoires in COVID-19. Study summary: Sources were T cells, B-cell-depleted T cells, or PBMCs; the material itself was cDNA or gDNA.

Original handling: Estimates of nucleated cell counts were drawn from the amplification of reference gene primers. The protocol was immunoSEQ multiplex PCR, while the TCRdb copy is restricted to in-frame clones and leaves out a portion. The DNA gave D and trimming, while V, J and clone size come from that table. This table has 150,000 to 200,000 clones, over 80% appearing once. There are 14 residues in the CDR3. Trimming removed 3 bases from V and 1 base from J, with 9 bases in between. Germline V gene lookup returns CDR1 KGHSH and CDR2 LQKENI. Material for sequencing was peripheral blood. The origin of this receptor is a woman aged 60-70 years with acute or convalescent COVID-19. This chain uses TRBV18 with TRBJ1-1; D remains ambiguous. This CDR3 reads CASSPAGPNTEAFF. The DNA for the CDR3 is TGTGCCAGCTCACCGGCGGGCCCGAACACTGAAGCTTTCTTT.